This TCR beta chain was retrieved from a study of spatial heterogeneity in lung cancer. By frequency in the sample, this clonotype is medium-sized. This beta chain lies outside the target of a library built for alpha chains; its clone size means little. CDR1 MNHEY and CDR2 SVGAGI come from the germline V gene. The CDR3 sequence is 14 residues long. The V and J ends lost 2 bases and 4 bases respectively, with 11 bases between them. One entry per CDR3 protein, called by TCRdb with MiXCR from the 5' RACE reads. This table has about 10,000 distinct CDR3 sequences, over 3% appearing once. Regarding time point: sample taken at primary tumor resection. The authors sequenced whole RNA from tumor, nontumor lung or frozen PBMC without sorting.

The chain uses TRBV6-5 and TRBJ2-5; D is undetermined. This sample comprised PBMCs, obtained at surgery. The TCR was taken from a female donor with early-stage non-small cell lung cancer. DNA of the CDR3: TGTGCCAGCAGTTACGGTGGTCCAGCAGAGACCCAGTACTTC. Residues: CASSYGGPAETQYF.